A selection of T cell receptor beta chains follows, all from one sample in a study of chemoradiotherapy in HPV16-positive cancers. The protocol was immunoSEQ multiplex PCR, while the TCRdb copy is restricted to in-frame clones and leaves out a portion. Altogether fewer than 9,500 clones are present, roughly 77% being singletons, with the ten largest covering about a tenth. Sample collection was performed from a patient who underwent chemoradiotherapy. The receptors stem from a human donor with HPV-associated anogenital cancer. The CDR3 runs from the conserved cysteine through the conserved F or W. The D gene is left open where the match is weak. Rows give clone size only sometimes, using once, few, many, or a class for an expanded clone.

NA	TRBV27	TRBJ1-1	NA	14	TGTGCCAGCAGTACCACCGCAGTGAACACTGAAGCTTTCTTT	CASSTTAVNTEAFF
NA	TRBV5-4	TRBJ1-4	TRBD1	17	TGTGCCAGCAGCTTGGTTAGACAGGGAGGTGAGTACGAAAAACTGTTTTTT	CASSLVRQGGEYEKLFF
NA	TRBV7-9	TRBJ2-7	NA	14	TGTGCCAGCAGCTTAGGTGGCACATCCAACGAGCAGTACTTC	CASSLGGTSNEQYF
NA	TRBV6-1	TRBJ2-7	NA	12	TGTGCCACTCAGGGGTTGCTCTACGAGCAGTACTTC	CATQGLLYEQYF
NA	TRBV2	TRBJ1-2	NA	11	TGTGCCAGCTCCGCTAACTATGGCTACACCTTC	CASSANYGYTF
NA	TRBV5-1	TRBJ2-6	NA	17	TGCGCCAGCAGCTTGGGGACTATTACCTCTGGGGCCAACGTCCTGACTTTC	CASSLGTITSGANVLTF
NA	TRBV7-9	TRBJ2-7	TRBD2	15	TGTGCCAGCAGCTTAGCAGCGGGGCTCTCCTACGAGCAGTACTTC	CASSLAAGLSYEQYF
NA	TRBV5-1	TRBJ1-2	NA	15	TGCGCCAGCAACCCTTTTGGACAGACTAACTATGGCTACACCTTC	CASNPFGQTNYGYTF
NA	TRBV27	TRBJ2-3	NA	15	TGTGCCAGCAGTCCGGAGGGGGCCACCTGGTATACGCAGTATTTT	CASSPEGATWYTQYF
NA	TRBV5-6	TRBJ2-7	NA	13	TGTGCCAGCAGCTTGGCCTCAAGTTACGAGCAGTACTTC	CASSLASSYEQYF
NA	TRBV5-4	TRBJ1-2	NA	15	TGTGCCAGCAGCTTGGGAGAATTGGTAGATTATGGCTACACCTTC	CASSLGELVDYGYTF
NA	TRBV7-2	TRBJ2-5	TRBD2	16	TGTGCCAGCAGCTTCGGAGCGGGGGGGCCCCAAGAGACCCAGTACTTC	CASSFGAGGPQETQYF
NA	TRBV9	TRBJ1-1	NA	12	TGTGCCAGCAGCGAGGGCGGGGGAGAAGCTTTCTTT	CASSEGGGEAFF
NA	TRBV10-3	TRBJ1-2	NA	14	TGTGCCATCAGTGGATCAGGGCCTAACTATGGCTACACCTTC	CAISGSGPNYGYTF
NA	TRBV10-1	TRBJ2-1	TRBD2	15	TGCGCCAGCAGTGAGTTGGCGGGGGGGCTTGGTGAGCAGTTCTTC	CASSELAGGLGEQFF
large	TRBV5-1	TRBJ1-1	NA	13	TGCGCCAGCCATTTGACGGTTAACACTGAAGCTTTCTTT	CASHLTVNTEAFF
NA	TRBV5-1	TRBJ2-3	NA	15	TGCGCCAGCAGCTTTGGGTCGTCTGGCACAGATACGCAGTATTTT	CASSFGSSGTDTQYF
NA	TRBV6-1	TRBJ1-3	NA	13	TGTGCCAGCGGTGCAGCAAGTGGAAACACCATATATTTT	CASGAASGNTIYF
NA	TRBV27	TRBJ1-4	NA	15	TGTGCCAGTGCTAGAGGGGTGAGTGATGATGAAAAACTGTTTTTT	CASARGVSDDEKLFF
NA	TRBV2	TRBJ1-5	NA	15	TGTGCCAGCAGTCGGGGGGTGATCCGCAATCAGCCCCAGCATTTT	CASSRGVIRNQPQHF
NA	TRBV9	TRBJ2-2	TRBD2	19	TGTGCCAGCAGCCACACTAGCGGGGGGTTCTACCTTAACACCGGGGAGCTGTTTTTT	CASSHTSGGFYLNTGELFF
NA	TRBV18	TRBJ1-3	TRBD1	14	TGTGCCAGCTCACCATACGACGGACAGGGCACCATATATTTT	CASSPYDGQGTIYF
NA	TRBV30	TRBJ2-5	NA	13	TGTGCCTGGAGTGGCCAGTTGGTGGAGACCCAGTACTTC	CAWSGQLVETQYF
NA	TRBV28	TRBJ2-4	TRBD2	18	TGTGCCAGCAGTTCCCCCCAATTCGTGGCGGGGGGGAAAAACATTCAGTACTTC	CASSSPQFVAGGKNIQYF
NA	TRBV14	TRBJ1-1	NA	11	TGTGCCAGCACTATGAACACTGAAGCTTTCTTT	CASTMNTEAFF
NA	TRBV5-4	TRBJ1-1	NA	15	TGTGCCAGCAGCTTATCGGGACTCCTGATGACTGAAGCTTTCTTT	CASSLSGLLMTEAFF
NA	TRBV7-8	TRBJ2-1	NA	15	TGTGCCAGCAGCCCAGGGGGGGGAATGTACAATGAGCAGTTCTTC	CASSPGGGMYNEQFF
once	TRBV6-4	TRBJ2-7	NA	9	TGTGCCACCCGCTACGAGCAGTACTTC	CATRYEQYF